This T cell receptor (beta chain) originates from a study of blood T cell repertoires in COVID-19 (TCRdb year 2020). Turning to the overall study: The collaborator samples originated in the United States, Italy and Spain and spanned the acute and convalescent phases of COVID-19. The prospective study material was composed of cDNA or gDNA derived from T cells, B-cell-depleted T cells, or PBMCs. Deeply sampled blood TCRbeta repertoires from subjects exposed to, actively infected with, or recovered from COVID-19 were included in the dataset. The repertoires were made available in a free public database intended to serve as a resource for research on the immune response to SARS-CoV-2. Samples were obtained from the ongoing ImmuneRACE study (first 160 participants) and from 1,000 to 1,500 subjects provided by 6 global collaborators. The sample metadata nearly always contained a de-identified subject ID, COVID-19 status, age in years and sex. HLA class I and class II types, where available, came from metadata supplied by the sample provider rather than from assay-based typing.

The investigation overall reported the following: How much clinical and demographic metadata was included differed by source and by participant, and the metadata was provided uncurated.

Details on this clone: Its target antigen remains unknown. Base quality data are lacking; no much larger clone is found one base away.

Each collaborating institution followed its own protocols to collect whole blood in K2EDTA tubes. Collaborator samples were shipped for TCRbeta analysis as frozen whole blood, isolated PBMCs, or DNA extracted from either sample type. TCRbeta CDR3 regions were amplified from genomic DNA using the immunoSEQ Assay, a bias-controlled multiplex PCR. In the authors' own workflow: Nucleated cell counts per sample were estimated from amplification of reference gene primers within the assay. To quantify the absolute abundance of each unique TCRbeta CDR3 rearrangement, sequence reads were collapsed and filtered. For each sample, productive Simpson clonality was calculated as the square root of Simpson's diversity index across productive rearrangements. TCRdb obtained this table from immuneACCESS and retained in-frame rearrangements with V and J assigned. These tables miss some clones; where compared with another copy, unresolved V genes account for less than half of the shortfall, and the remainder is unexplained. D and trimming were read from the DNA, whereas the V and J calls and clone size are those reported in that table. The sample table contains about 120,000 clones; only one count was recorded for roughly 81% of them. Together, the top ten hold over 1.2% of the sample.

This receptor was obtained from a middle-aged man with acute or convalescent COVID-19. The sequenced sample was peripheral blood.

The DNA sequence is TGCGCCAGCAGCCAAGTTGAAACGGGACTCAACACAGATACGCAGTATTTT. It specifies CASSQVETGLNTDTQYF. In this chain, TRBV4-1 is recombined with TRBJ2-3; D gene: possibly TRBD2, on 6 matching bases. The germline ends are 16 bases apart after V is trimmed by 1 base and J by 2 bases. The CDR3 measures 17 amino acids from cysteine to phenylalanine. The only DNA kept is the CDR3, 51 bases in frame from the first base. CDR1 and CDR2, looked up from the germline V gene, are MGHRA and YSYEKL.